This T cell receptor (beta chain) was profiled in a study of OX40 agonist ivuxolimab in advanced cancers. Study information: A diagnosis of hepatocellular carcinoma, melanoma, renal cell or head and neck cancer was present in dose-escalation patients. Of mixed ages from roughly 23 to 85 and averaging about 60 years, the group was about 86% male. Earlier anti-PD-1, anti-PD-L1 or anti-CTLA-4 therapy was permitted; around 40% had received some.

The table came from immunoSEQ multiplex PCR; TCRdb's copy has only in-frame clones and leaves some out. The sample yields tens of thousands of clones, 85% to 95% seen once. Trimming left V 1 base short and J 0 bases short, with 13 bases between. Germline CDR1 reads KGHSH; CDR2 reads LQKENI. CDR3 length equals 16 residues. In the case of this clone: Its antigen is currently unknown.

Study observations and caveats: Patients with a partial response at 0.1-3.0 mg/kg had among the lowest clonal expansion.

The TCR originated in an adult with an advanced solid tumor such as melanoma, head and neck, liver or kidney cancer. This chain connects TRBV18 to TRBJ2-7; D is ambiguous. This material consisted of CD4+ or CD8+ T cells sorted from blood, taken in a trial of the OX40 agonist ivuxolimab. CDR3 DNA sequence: TGTGCCAGCTCACCACAGGGATCAGGCGTCTCCTACGAGCAGTACTTC. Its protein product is CASSPQGSGVSYEQYF.